This record looks at one TCR beta chain sequence and its context. Its antigen remains unidentified. The V gene lost 1 base and the J gene lost 2 bases, with 5 bases spanning the gap. The CDR3 is made up of 13 amino acids. CDR1 and CDR2 (germline): KGHSH, LQKENI. It was roughly 10 milliliters of peripheral blood that were drawn from each donor. Then a second PCR, running roughly 7 to 11 cycles, was carried out with a sample-barcoded 5' primer and a J-beta primer mix. A single record per CDR3 protein comes from TCRdb applying MiXCR to the 5' RACE reads. The table lists about a million distinct CDR3 sequences, approximately 38% of them singletons. This sample was included in a study of blood T cells in healthy people across ages. Study-level points and caveats: It was held that the diversity estimates obtained from one million T cells were underestimates.

Source material: blood. The TCR originated in a man in his late teens or twenties in good health. The V call is TRBV18, the J call TRBJ1-1, with no clear D. The CDR3 sequence is CASSPQKNTEAFF. The CDR3 DNA follows: TGTGCCAGCTCACCACAGAAAAACACTGAAGCTTTCTTT.